Listed below are T cell receptor beta chains from one sample, sequenced in a study of tumor-infiltrating lymphocytes in primary liver carcinoma. TCRdb reprocessed the multiplex PCR reads with MiXCR, giving one entry per CDR3 protein. The sample has 70,000 to 85,000 distinct CDR3 sequences, about 70% seen once; the top ten hold roughly an eighth. Sequencing input: liver tumor tissue from sampling region 4. All receptors come from a woman aged 60-75 years with primary liver carcinoma and hepatitis B virus infection. Both conserved end residues are part of each CDR3. A D gene is named only where the DNA matches it firmly. The size field is filled for only some rows; it gives once, few, many or a size class.

d_call j_call clone_size cdr3_length v_call cdr3_aa cdr3_nt
TRBD1 TRBJ1-6 few 14 TRBV2 CASRRQGDNSPLHF TGTGCCAGCAGGAGACAGGGGGATAATTCACCCCTCCACTTT
NA TRBJ2-2 NA 17 TRBV6-7 CANSFPVDSETTGELFF TGTGCCAACAGTTTCCCAGTTGATAGCGAGACCACCGGGGAGCTGTTTTTT
NA TRBJ2-3 NA 14 TRBV18 CASSTGRGTDMQYF TGTGCCAGCTCAACAGGGCGCGGCACAGATATGCAGTATTTT
NA TRBJ2-1 once 12 TRBV12-3/TRBV12-4 CASSPDSLEKFF TGTGCCAGCAGTCCGGATAGCCTTGAGAAGTTCTTC
TRBD1 TRBJ2-1 NA 16 TRBV5-6 CGSSLWGTGYYNEQLF TGTGGCAGCAGCCTGTGGGGGACAGGGTACTACAATGAACAGCTCTTC
TRBD2 TRBJ2-7 many 15 TRBV10-3 CAISRTSGRVDEQYF TGTGCCATCAGTCGGACTAGCGGGAGGGTCGACGAGCAGTACTTC
TRBD2 TRBJ2-5 NA 15 TRBV12-3/TRBV12-4 CASSVASGEQETQYF TGTGCCAGCAGTGTCGCTAGCGGGGAACAAGAGACCCAGTACTTC
NA TRBJ2-3 NA 16 TRBV6-4 CASSDESGGGTDAQYF TGTGCCAGCAGTGACGAGAGTGGGGGGGGCACAGATGCGCAGTATTTT
NA TRBJ1-2 NA 13 TRBV11-1 CASSIKGSYAYAF TGTGCCAGCAGTATAAAAGGTTCCTACGCCTACGCCTTC
NA TRBJ1-1 few 10 TRBV29-1 CSVVEVGAFF TGCAGCGTTGTGGAGGTTGGAGCTTTCTTT
NA TRBJ1-1 many 11 TRBV25-1 CASNSGTKAFF TGTGCCAGCAATTCCGGGACCAAAGCTTTCTTT
TRBD2 TRBJ2-3 NA 16 TRBV29-1 CSVAVPSGRRTDTQYF TGCAGCGTTGCCGTGCCAAGCGGGAGAAGGACAGATACGCAGTATTTT
NA TRBJ2-7 NA 15 TRBV6-1 CASRREAGDYNEQYF TGTGCCAGCAGACGAGAGGCGGGTGACTACAATGAGCAGTACTTC
TRBD1 TRBJ2-1 NA 15 TRBV20-1 CSARDPGQGWDEQFF TGCAGTGCTAGAGATCCGGGACAGGGATGGGATGAGCAGTTCTTC
TRBD1 TRBJ2-5 NA 15 TRBV11-2 CASSLRTGEEETQYF TGTGCCAGCAGTCTAAGGACAGGGGAAGAGGAGACCCAGTACTTC
NA TRBJ1-2 once 12 TRBV6-5 CASGRQGKGYTF TGTGCCAGCGGTAGGCAGGGGAAAGGCTACACTTTC
TRBD1 TRBJ1-5 few 13 TRBV30 CAWDRGRGRPQHF TGTGCCTGGGACAGGGGAAGGGGTCGGCCCCAGCATTTT
NA TRBJ1-2 NA 13 TRBV6-1 CASSCDMNYDYTF TGTGCCAGCAGTTGCGACATGAACTATGACTACACCTTC
NA TRBJ1-5 NA 19 TRBV6-5 CASRPWGRGTRMSNRPQHF TGTGCCAGCAGACCCTGGGGACGGGGGACGAGAATGAGCAATCGGCCCCAGCATTTT
NA TRBJ2-7 NA 13 TRBV11-1 CASSFGGRYEQYF TGTGCCAGCAGCTTCGGGGGCAGGTATGAGCAGTACTTC
TRBD2 TRBJ2-7 many 14 TRBV6-5 CASSQAGGPYEQYF TGTGCCAGCAGCCAAGCGGGAGGGCCCTACGAGCAGTACTTC
TRBD2 TRBJ2-3 NA 14 TRBV5-1 CVSTHSGRSDTQYF TGCGTCAGCACTCACAGCGGGAGGTCCGATACACAGTATTTT
NA TRBJ2-2 NA 17 TRBV11-2 CASSPVGRGLVTEELIF TGTGCCAGTAGCCCAGTAGGCAGGGGACTTGTCACCGAGGAGCTGATTTTT
NA TRBJ1-5 few 13 TRBV27 CASGTYSNQPQHF TGTGCCAGCGGGACTTATAGCAATCAGCCCCAGCATTTT
NA TRBJ1-1 NA 13 TRBV5-1 CASRTRSSPEALF TGCGCCAGCAGAACCAGGAGTAGTCCTGAAGCTTTATTT
NA TRBJ2-2 NA 13 TRBV11-2 CASSLNRAGELFF TGTGCCAGCAGCTTAAATAGGGCTGGGGAGCTGTTTTTC
NA TRBJ1-2 few 14 TRBV29-1 CNVEDRSRSYGYTF TGCAACGTTGAAGATAGGAGCAGATCCTATGGCTACACCTTC
TRBD2 TRBJ2-7 NA 15 TRBV12-3/TRBV12-4 CASSPSSGRCYKQYF TGTGCCAGCAGTCCCTCTAGCGGGAGGTGCTACAAGCAGTACTTC
TRBD2 TRBJ2-1 NA 15 TRBV7-2 CASSRLAGGGDEQFF TGTGCCAGCAGCCGGCTAGCGGGAGGCGGGGATGAGCAGTTCTTC
TRBD2 TRBJ2-3 many 15 TRBV4-1 CASSRIAGASDTQYF TGCGCCAGCAGTCGGATAGCGGGAGCGTCAGATACGCAGTATTTT
TRBD2 TRBJ2-1 many 16 TRBV28 CASSPGGAVDYNEQFF TGTGCCAGCAGCCCGGGGGGGGCCGTGGACTACAATGAGCAGTTCTTC
TRBD2 TRBJ2-5 many 18 TRBV28 CASSPRIWTSGMGETQYF TGTGCCAGCAGTCCCAGGATTTGGACTAGCGGGATGGGGGAGACCCAGTACTTC
NA TRBJ2-1 few 13 TRBV28 CANTQRTGHEQFF TGTGCCAACACCCAGAGGACGGGGCATGAGCAGTTCTTC
TRBD2 TRBJ2-3 many 14 TRBV28 CAGRRGGPTDTQYF TGTGCCGGGCGGCGGGGGGGCCCCACAGATACGCAGTATTTT
NA TRBJ2-4 many 16 TRBV5-5 CASSLDGGQLGNIQYF TGTGCCAGCAGCTTGGACGGCGGACAGCTCGGAAACATTCAGTACTTC
NA TRBJ2-7 NA 14 TRBV12-3/TRBV12-4 CASSPTRLFYGQYF TGTGCCAGCAGTCCGACCCGACTTTTCTATGGGCAGTACTTC
NA TRBJ2-1 NA 15 TRBV5-6 CASQDRGNFYNKQFF TGTGCCAGCCAAGACCGGGGGAACTTTTACAATAAGCAATTCTTC
NA TRBJ1-5 NA 12 TRBV12-3/TRBV12-4 CASRVANQPQHF TGTGCCAGCAGGGTGGCCAATCAGCCTCAGCATTTT
NA TRBJ2-7 NA 14 TRBV28 CASTPGQNLYEQYF TGTGCCAGCACCCCCGGTCAAAACCTCTACGAGCAGTACTTC
NA TRBJ2-5 NA 13 TRBV29-1 CSVDSIQQETHYF TGCAGCGTTGATAGTATCCAGCAAGAGACCCACTACTTC
NA TRBJ2-5 many 13 TRBV29-1 CSVGSIQQETQYF TGCAGCGTTGGTAGTATCCAGCAAGAGACCCAGTACTTC
TRBD2 TRBJ2-5 many 16 TRBV28 CASSTRTSGNLETQYF TGTGCCAGCAGTACCCGGACTAGCGGGAATTTAGAGACCCAGTACTTC
NA TRBJ2-5 NA 12 TRBV11-3 CASSLVQKIQYF TGTGCCAGCAGCTTAGTACAAAAGATCCAGTACTTC
TRBD1 TRBJ2-7 NA 16 TRBV28 CARVPDGTGISYEQYF TGTGCCAGGGTGCCAGACGGGACAGGGATCTCCTACGAGCAGTACTTC
TRBD2 TRBJ2-7 NA 15 TRBV6-5 CASGVTAGGYYEQYF TGTGCCAGCGGCGTGACGGCGGGAGGGTACTACGAGCAGTACTTC
TRBD2 TRBJ2-1 NA 17 TRBV13 CASSLMVAGVGKSEQFF TGTGCCAGCAGCTTAATGGTTGCGGGAGTAGGCAAGTCAGAGCAGTTCTTC
NA TRBJ2-3 once 13 TRBV11-2 CASSLRRVNMEYF TGTGCCAGCAGCCTGCGACGGGTGAATATGGAGTATTTT
NA TRBJ2-7 NA 14 TRBV9 CASSVDGPPSEQYF TGTGCCAGCAGCGTAGACGGGCCGCCAAGCGAGCAGTACTTC
NA TRBJ2-2 many 14 TRBV5-6 CASSRDLWIGELFF TGTGCCAGCAGCCGGGACTTGTGGATCGGGGAGCTGTTTTTT
NA TRBJ2-1 many 14 TRBV28 CASSLVGWDNEQFF TGTGCCAGCAGTTTAGTCGGCTGGGACAATGAGCAGTTCTTC
TRBD2 TRBJ2-3 NA 12 TRBV29-1 CSAMTAGDTYYF TGCAGCGCGATGACAGCGGGAGATACGTACTATTTT
TRBD2 TRBJ2-3 NA 14 TRBV11-1 CVSSLKQCAGESHF TGTGTCAGCAGCTTAAAGCAATGTGCGGGAGAGTCTCACTTT
TRBD2 TRBJ2-7 once 17 TRBV5-6 CASSLVRASGSQHEQYF TGTGCTAGCAGCTTGGTCAGGGCTAGCGGGAGTCAGCACGAGCAGTACTTC
TRBD2 TRBJ2-5 many 14 TRBV7-8 CASSARGEKETQYF TGTGCCAGCAGCGCCCGGGGGGAGAAGGAGACCCAGTACTTC
NA TRBJ2-1 many 15 TRBV6-5 CASSYSQGSYNEQFF TGTGCCAGCAGTTACTCTCAGGGGTCATACAATGAGCAGTTCTTC
TRBD1 TRBJ2-7 NA 15 TRBV7-8 CASRTELGGWDEQYF TGCGCCAGCAGGACAGAGTTAGGGGGCTGGGACGAGCAGTACTTC
NA TRBJ1-5 NA 15 TRBV4-1 CTSSQAMGLNRPQHF TGCACCAGCAGCCAAGCGATGGGGCTAAATCGGCCCCAGCACTTT